Each of the 28 T cell receptor beta chains below was sequenced from the same sample in a study of T cells in Graves' hyperthyroidism and ophthalmopathy. Amplification yielded TCR beta CDR3 regions, with RNA transcripts as the source. Using the HTBI primer set, a first-round RT-PCR was run on the TCR CDR3. One entry per CDR3 protein results from TCRdb running MiXCR on the multiplex PCR reads. The data contain 500,000 to 600,000 distinct CDR3 sequences, around 50% of them singletons. Sequenced input: peripheral blood or thyroid tissue (not recorded which). The receptors shown here come from an adult woman with Graves' disease, either hyperthyroidism or ophthalmopathy (not recorded which).

For this clonotype: Its ends do not fully match the called genes, so a read error is possible. This chain uses TRBV20-1 with TRBJ2-5; D unresolved. There are 9 residues in the CDR3. Looked up from germline, CDR1 is DFQATT and CDR2 is SNEGSKA (reference sequence). The CDR3 DNA sequence: TGCAGTGCGAAGGAGTCCCAATACTTC. Protein: CSAKESQYF.

This clonotype was picked up many times. The V call is TRBV11-2, the J call TRBJ1-4; D may be TRBD1 (5 bases). In germline, CDR1 is SGHAT, CDR2 FQNNGV. V shed 5 bases and J shed 6 bases, with 16 bases lying between them. The CDR3 length is 15 residues. The CDR3 loop is CASSPRRADHEKLFF. The CDR3 DNA reads as TGTGCCAGCAGCCCCCGCAGGGCTGATCATGAAAAACTGTTTTTT.

In its sample, this clonotype was seen many times. In DNA, the CDR3 is TGTGCCTGGAGTGACAGGGATGAGACCCAGTACTTC. Translation gives CAWSDRDETQYF. The V call is TRBV30, the J call TRBJ2-5; D perhaps matches TRBD1 (6 bases). Germline CDR1 is GTSNPN and CDR2 is SVGIG (reference sequence). V was clipped by 1 base and J by 5 bases, with 8 bases between them. CDR3 length: 12 residues. The entire variable domain, with the rest obtained from reference TRBV30 and TRBJ2-5, is as follows: SQTIHQWPATLVQPVGSPLSLECTVEGTSNPNLYWYRQAAGRGLQLLFYSVGIGQISSEVPQNLSASRPQDRQFILSSKKLLLSDSGFYLCAWSDRDETQYFGPGTRLLVL.

The chain employs TRBV5-1 and TRBJ1-4, with no clear D. Germline V CDR1 and CDR2: SGHRS, YFSETQ. V gave up 4 bases and J gave up 7 bases, with 8 bases separating them. This CDR3 has 12 amino acids. The CDR3 here is CASSRVGEKLFF. CDR3 in DNA: TGCGCCAGCAGCCGTGTTGGTGAAAAACTGTTTTTT.

This clonotype turned up a few times. Sequence at one end of the junction differs from germline and may be a read error. The J gene is TRBJ1-1, the V gene TRBV2; D is undetermined. This CDR3 contains 16 residues. The germline V gene has CDR1 SNHLY and CDR2 FYNNEI. In DNA form, the CDR3 reads TGTGCCAGCACTGAAGGAAGTGGAACGGAGAACACTGAAGCTTTCTTT. Its protein product is CASTEGSGTENTEAFF.

This clonotype was seen ten or more times. The rearrangement uses TRBV2 and TRBJ2-5, with a tentative D call TRBD1 (6 bases). The CDR3 has 15 residues. CDR1 is SNHLY, CDR2 FYNNEI, per germline. V was shortened by 4 bases and J by 2 bases, with 14 bases between the two germline ends. The CDR3 is CASSGRRTVQETQYF. DNA for the CDR3: TGTGCCAGCAGTGGAAGACGGACAGTTCAAGAGACCCAGTACTTC.

This clonotype showed up many times. Germline is not matched at one junction end, which may reflect a read error. The J gene is TRBJ2-6, the V gene TRBV7-2; perhaps TRBD1 as D (5 bases). CDR1 is SGHTA and CDR2 is FQGNSA in the germline V gene. The CDR3 contains 14 residues. CDR3 amino acids: CASSLISGANALTF. CDR3 in DNA: TGTGCCAGCAGCCTGATATCTGGGGCCAACGCCCTGACTTTC.

The V call is TRBV6-5, the J call TRBJ1-1; D unresolved. From germline, CDR1 is MNHEY and CDR2 SVGAGI. This CDR3 has 17 amino acids. V lost 2 bases and J 0 bases, leaving 16 bases between the germline ends. The CDR3 protein is CASSYRTPEWLNTEAFF. CDR3 nucleotide sequence: TGTGCCAGCAGTTACCGGACCCCGGAGTGGTTGAACACTGAAGCTTTCTTT.

There are a few counts of this clonotype. Being one base from a much bigger clone, this may be a read error. The chain is built from TRBV7-8 and TRBJ2-2; D is possibly TRBD2 (6 bases). The CDR3 sequence is 14 residues long. Between the trimmed V and J ends, which lost 2 bases and 6 bases, there was a span of 10 bases. CDR1 is SGHVS and CDR2 is FQNEAQ in the germline V gene. The CDR3 loop is CASSLRAGSGELFF. CDR3 in DNA: TGTGCCAGCAGCTTACGGGCGGGGTCCGGGGAGCTGTTTTTT.

This clonotype showed up many times. The rearrangement joins TRBV5-1 to TRBJ2-7; D is ambiguous. The CDR3 spans 14 residues. Germline V lookup: CDR1 SGHRS, CDR2 YFSETQ. Between the trimmed V and J ends, which lost 2 bases and 0 bases, there was a span of 9 bases. As DNA, the CDR3 is TGCGCCAGCAGCTTCCAGATTAGCTCCTACGAGCAGTACTTC. Encoded protein: CASSFQISSYEQYF.

This clonotype was seen a few times. The chain couples TRBV4-3 to TRBJ2-7; 8 positions agree with TRBD2. The CDR3 length is 19 residues. The V segment lost 0 bases and the J segment 4 bases; nucleotides outside the gene matches: 17. Germline V CDR1 and CDR2: LGHNA, YSLEER. The CDR3: CASSQDWTTSGGAPYEQYF. The CDR3 bases are TGCGCCAGCAGCCAAGATTGGACGACGTCGGGGGGGGCGCCTTACGAGCAGTACTTC.

This clonotype was seen repeatedly, ten times or more. V is TRBV7-2 and J is TRBJ2-5; tentatively, D is TRBD1 or TRBD2 (6 bases each). Germline V gene lookup returns CDR1 SGHTA and CDR2 FQGNSA. This CDR3 contains 15 residues. V was trimmed by 1 base and J by 4 bases, leaving 13 bases between them. The CDR3 protein is CASSLVGKGGETQYF. CDR3 nucleotide sequence: TGTGCCAGCAGCTTAGTTGGCAAGGGGGGAGAGACCCAGTACTTC.

This clonotype was recorded a few times. The V and J genes are TRBV20-1 and TRBJ2-7, with 7 bases aligning to TRBD2. V gave up 6 bases and J gave up 1 base; unmatched junction bases: 9. The CDR3 contains 14 residues. CDR1 is DFQATT and CDR2 is SNEGSKA in the germline V gene (reference sequence). The CDR3 nucleotides are TGCAGTGCCCGCGGGGCGGGAGTATCCTACGAGCAGTACTTC. Translation: CSARGAGVSYEQYF.

This clonotype was seen at least ten times. The chain combines TRBV4-3 with TRBJ1-2; 7 bases agree with TRBD1. Germline trimming cut 4 bases from V and 4 bases from J; bases unmatched to any gene: 9. Per germline, CDR1 LGHNA and CDR2 YSLEER. The CDR3 runs to 15 residues. The CDR3 DNA reads as TGCGCCAGCAGCCCCTCCCGACAGGGAGGCTATGGCTACACCTTC. Its protein is CASSPSRQGGYGYTF.

To note about this clonotype: Its ends do not fully match the called genes, so a read error is possible. This chain joins TRBV20-1 and TRBJ2-5; no clear D gene. The CDR3 has 14 residues. Germline-derived CDR1 and CDR2 are DFQATT and SNEGSKA (reference sequence). CDR3 residues: CSARHSFSQEAQYF. CDR3 sequence (DNA): TGCAGTGCTAGACACAGCTTCTCCCAAGAGGCCCAGTACTTC.

The chain recombines TRBV20-1 with TRBJ1-5, with TRBD1 as a possible D gene (5 bases). There are 15 residues in the CDR3. Germline values: CDR1 DFQATT, CDR2 SNEGSKA (reference sequence). The V end was cut by 3 bases, the J end by 6 bases, with 18 bases between. CDR3 coding DNA: TGCAGTGCTAGTTTTATGGGGGTTTCGAGTCAGCCCCAGCATTTT. As protein: CSASFMGVSSQPQHF.

The rearrangement joins TRBV7-9 to TRBJ1-1; 11 bases line up with TRBD1. From germline, CDR1 is SEHNR and CDR2 FQNEAQ (reference sequence). V was clipped by 4 bases and J by 0 bases; unmatched bases: 7. The CDR3 sequence is 17 residues long. CDR3 residues: CASSYLGQGAMNTEAFF. The CDR3 nucleotides read TGTGCCAGCAGCTATCTTGGACAGGGGGCGATGAACACTGAAGCTTTCTTT.

This clonotype showed up many times. The genes are TRBV6-5 and TRBJ1-2; the match to TRBD1 covers 9 bases. The CDR3 totals 13 residues. V was pared by 6 bases and J by 6 bases, with 5 bases of the junction left unmatched. Germline CDR1 reads MNHEY; CDR2 reads SVGAGI. This chain's CDR3 is CASSRDRVDGYTF. CDR3 nucleotides: TGTGCCAGCAGCCGGGACAGGGTTGATGGCTACACCTTC.

The rearrangement links TRBV20-1 to TRBJ2-7; 8 bases line up with TRBD2. After removal of 0 bases from V and 4 bases from J, the junction contained 14 bases not matched to a gene. The CDR3 runs to 17 residues. The germline gives CDR1 DFQATT, CDR2 SNEGSKA (reference sequence). The CDR3 DNA sequence: TGCAGTGCTAGAGAGGGGGCAGCGGGGGCAGGTCTGTACGAGCAGTACTTC. Translation: CSAREGAAGAGLYEQYF.

The rearrangement uses TRBV20-1 and TRBJ1-5; D call uncertain. Germline-derived CDR1 and CDR2 are DFQATT and SNEGSKA (reference sequence). The CDR3 covers 14 residues. Trimming removed 6 bases from V and 4 bases from J, with 16 bases in between. Here the CDR3 DNA reads TGCAGTGCCAGCAGCTTAGCGGGAAATCAGCCCCAGCATTTT. Encoded protein: CSASSLAGNQPQHF.

This clonotype was seen at least ten times. CDR3: CSAGRDPADTQYF. For the CDR3, the DNA is TGCAGCGCTGGCAGGGACCCTGCAGATACGCAGTATTTT. This sequence joins TRBV29-1 and TRBJ2-3; D possibly matches TRBD1 or TRBD2 (5 bases each). The CDR3 covers 13 residues. The V and J ends lost 7 bases and 4 bases respectively, with 15 bases between them. Germline lookup yields CDR1 SQVTM and CDR2 ANQGSEA.

The chain employs TRBV10-2 and TRBJ2-7, with 13 bases identical to TRBD2. The CDR3 extends over 15 amino acids. Germline V gene lookup returns CDR1 WSHSY and CDR2 SAAADI. V shed 4 bases and J 6 bases; nucleotides not matched to a gene: 6. CDR3 residues: CASSAGLAGEGEQYF. CDR3 nucleotides: TGCGCCAGCAGTGCCGGACTAGCGGGAGAGGGCGAGCAGTACTTC.

This chain connects TRBV29-1 to TRBJ2-5, with D possibly TRBD2 on 7 matching bases. CDR3 length equals 12 residues. Germline values: CDR1 SQVTM, CDR2 ANQGSEA. V shed 7 bases and J shed 4 bases, with 13 bases lying between them. The CDR3 loop reads CSGGGGGETQYF. The CDR3 coding sequence is TGCAGCGGGGGAGGGGGAGGAGAGACCCAGTACTTC.

V usage is TRBV6-1 and J usage is TRBJ2-7; the D gene could be TRBD1 or TRBD2 (5 bases each). The CDR3 is 14 residues long. The V end lost 8 bases, the J end lost 3 bases, and 17 bases lay between the germline ends. CDR1 is MNHNS and CDR2 is SASEGT in the germline V gene. CDR3 nucleotides: TGTGCCAGCCGGGGCAACAACGCTGGCTACGAGCAGTACTTC. Its protein is CASRGNNAGYEQYF.

The V gene is TRBV11-2, the J gene TRBJ2-5, with TRBD1 identical over 9 bases. Germline V lookup: CDR1 SGHAT, CDR2 FQNNGV. This CDR3 has 15 amino acids. The junction had 6 bases not matched to a gene; V was cut back by 3 bases and J by 4 bases. CDR3 nucleotides: TGTGCCAGCAGCTTCCCGGGACAGGGAGGAGAGACCCAGTACTTC. The encoded protein is CASSFPGQGGETQYF.

This clonotype was recorded a few times. The CDR3 DNA reads TGTGCCAGCAGCCATGGGACAGGGAGAAAGTTTTTT. The encoded protein is CASSHGTGRKFF. The V call is TRBV14, the J call TRBJ2-2; TRBD1 aligns across 9 bases. With 3 bases clipped from V and 16 bases from J, the junction kept 6 bases outside the gene matches. Germline CDR1 and CDR2: SGHDN and FVKESK. The CDR3 is made up of 12 amino acids.

This clonotype was observed at least ten times. The V gene is TRBV10-3, the J gene TRBJ2-6; 7 nucleotides match TRBD1. Germline assignment: CDR1 ENHRY and CDR2 SYGVKD. The CDR3 runs to 17 residues. J gave up 4 bases and V 5 bases, and 11 bases lay outside the gene matches. The chain's CDR3 is CAISPWDSLSGANVLTF. The CDR3 DNA sequence: TGTGCCATCAGTCCTTGGGACAGTCTTTCCGGGGCCAACGTCCTGACTTTC.

The chain employs TRBV9 and TRBJ2-7; 9 bases match TRBD1. This CDR3 comprises 13 residues. CDR1 is SGDLS, CDR2 YYNGEE, per germline. J gave up 6 bases and V 4 bases, and 5 bases lay outside the gene matches. In DNA form, the CDR3 reads TGTGCCAGCAGCCGGGGACAGGGACTCGAGCAGTACTTC. The encoded protein is CASSRGQGLEQYF.